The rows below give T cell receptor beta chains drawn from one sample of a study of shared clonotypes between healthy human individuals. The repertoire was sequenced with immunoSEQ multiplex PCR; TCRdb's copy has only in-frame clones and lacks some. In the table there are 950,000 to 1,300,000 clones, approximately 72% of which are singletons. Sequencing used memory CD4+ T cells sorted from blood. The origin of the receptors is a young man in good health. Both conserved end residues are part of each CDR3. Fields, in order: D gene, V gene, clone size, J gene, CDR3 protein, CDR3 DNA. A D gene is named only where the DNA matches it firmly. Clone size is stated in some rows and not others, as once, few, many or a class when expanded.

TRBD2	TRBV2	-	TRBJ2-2	CASRATSGSLTGELFF	TGTGCCAGCAGAGCAACTAGCGGGAGTCTTACCGGGGAGCTGTTTTTT
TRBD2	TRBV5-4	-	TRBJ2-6	CASSLELAGGFAGANVLTF	TGTGCCAGCAGCTTGGAACTAGCGGGGGGGTTCGCTGGGGCCAACGTCCTGACTTTC
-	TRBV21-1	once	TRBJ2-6	CASSKEGSFSGANVLTF	TGTGCCAGCAGCAAAGAGGGGAGCTTCTCTGGGGCCAACGTCCTGACTTTC
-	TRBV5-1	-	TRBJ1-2	CASSPGAGVVDGYTF	TGCGCCAGCAGCCCCGGGGCAGGGGTAGTGGATGGCTACACCTTC
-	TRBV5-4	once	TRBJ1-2	CASSLGQVVYGYTF	TGTGCCAGCAGCTTGGGGCAGGTCGTCTATGGCTACACCTTC
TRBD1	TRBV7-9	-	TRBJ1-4	CASSFSTGGYGEKLFF	TGTGCCAGCAGCTTTAGTACAGGGGGCTATGGTGAAAAACTGTTTTTT
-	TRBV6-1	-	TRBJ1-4	CASSEGEKLFF	TGTGCCAGCAGTGAAGGTGAAAAACTGTTTTTT
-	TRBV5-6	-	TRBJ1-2	CASSLGLGNGYTF	TGTGCCAGCAGCTTGGGATTGGGTAATGGCTACACCTTC
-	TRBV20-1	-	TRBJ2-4	CSAHLKNIQYF	TGCAGTGCACATCTCAAAAACATTCAGTACTTC
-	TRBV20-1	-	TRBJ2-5	CSALGQETQYF	TGCAGTGCCTTAGGCCAAGAGACCCAGTACTTC
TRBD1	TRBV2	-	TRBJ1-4	CACNSGGEKLFF	TGTGCCTGCAACTCAGGGGGTGAAAAACTGTTTTTT
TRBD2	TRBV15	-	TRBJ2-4	CATSRATSGTSGGAVRLQYF	TGTGCCACCAGCAGAGCTACATCCGGGACTAGCGGGGGGGCCGTTCGGCTTCAGTACTTC
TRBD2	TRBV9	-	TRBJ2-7	CASSVRASGPYEQYF	TGTGCCAGCAGCGTAAGGGCTAGCGGCCCCTACGAGCAGTACTTC
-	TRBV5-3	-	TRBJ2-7	CARSPRGEQYF	TGTGCCAGAAGCCCTAGGGGCGAGCAGTACTTC
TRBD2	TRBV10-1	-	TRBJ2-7	CATQGLAANEQYF	TGCGCCACCCAGGGACTAGCGGCTAACGAGCAGTACTTC
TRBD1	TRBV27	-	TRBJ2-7	CASRLTGGPSYEQYF	TGTGCCAGCAGACTCACAGGGGGCCCCTCCTACGAGCAGTACTTC
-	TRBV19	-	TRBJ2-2	CASSIAGNTGELFF	TGTGCCAGTAGTATAGCAGGGAACACCGGGGAGCTGTTTTTT
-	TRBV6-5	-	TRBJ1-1	CASSYSGGTFEAFF	TGTGCCAGCAGTTACTCAGGCGGGACATTTGAGGCTTTCTTT